This T cell receptor beta chain was documented in a study of sequential checkpoint blockade in melanoma. Study context: First-line arms were nivolumab then ipilimumab, or the reverse, randomized 1:1. Maintenance nivolumab came after either treatment sequence.

Using immunoSEQ multiplex PCR, the repertoire was profiled, and TCRdb retains in-frame clones only, with some absent. Altogether around 20,000 clones are present, 50% to 65% being singletons, with the ten largest covering approximately 15%. Treatment noted: randomized to nivolumab then ipilimumab (arm A) or the reverse (arm B). PBMC sorting kept live CD3+CD8+ cells without CD19 or CD56. The specimen comprised CD8+ T cells sorted from blood (inferred from file names), sampled from a patient given nivolumab and ipilimumab in sequence. The receptor comes from a human donor with melanoma.

CDR3 DNA sequence: TGTGCCAGCAGCTTAGCGTACGAGCAGTACTTC. Translating gives CASSLAYEQYF. This chain joins TRBV11-2 and TRBJ2-7; D is unresolved. Germline V gene data show CDR1 as SGHAT and CDR2 as FQNNGV. V shed 1 base and J shed 4 bases, with 2 bases lying between them. The CDR3 contains 11 residues. Filled out from reference TRBV11-2 and TRBJ2-7, the complete variable domain reads EAGVAQSPRYKIIEKRQSVAFWCNPISGHATLYWYQQILGQGPKLLIQFQNNGVVDDSQLPKDRFSAERLKGVDSTLKIQPAKLEDSAVYLCASSLAYEQYFGPGTRLTVT.